The T cell receptor beta chain described here comes from a study of identical twins. A universal primer site came from template switching; cDNA carried unique molecular identifiers. A single record per CDR3 protein comes from TCRdb applying MiXCR to the 5' RACE reads. Among hundreds of thousands of distinct CDR3 sequences listed, less than 25% were seen once. Only a few counts were recorded for this clonotype. The germline V gene encodes CDR1 SQVTM and CDR2 ANQGSEA. This CDR3 has 14 residues. The ends lost 6 bases at V and 10 bases at J; junction bases unmatched: 12. The same sample was also studied in work on T cells expressing NK-cell markers.

The sequence was collected from a woman aged 18-29 years in good health. The sequencing input was PBMCs. V gene TRBV29-1 combines with J gene TRBJ2-1, with 10 bases lining up with TRBD2. The CDR3 DNA follows: TGCAGCGTCTCACTAGCGGGGACGTTCAGGGAGCAGTTCTTC. This translates into CSVSLAGTFREQFF.